A single sample gave rise to the 23 T cell receptor beta chains below, sequenced in a study of T cell responses to AZD1222 COVID-19 vaccine. Some clones are missing from TCRdb's copy, which holds only in-frame ones; the method was immunoSEQ multiplex PCR. This sample has about 88,000 clones, with around 90% found just once. Sequences were derived from peripheral blood, sampled 28 days after the second AZD1222 dose. Every receptor here comes from an adult who received the AZD1222 COVID-19 vaccine.

The rearrangement uses TRBV2 and TRBJ1-2; D unresolved. This CDR3 has 13 amino acids. Trimming removed 4 bases from V and 6 bases from J, with 12 bases in between. Germline values: CDR1 SNHLY, CDR2 FYNNEI. The chain's CDR3 is CASSGDGADGYTF. CDR3 DNA: TGTGCCAGCAGTGGCGACGGTGCAGATGGCTACACCTTC.

The chain recombines TRBV11-1 with TRBJ2-3, with 7 bases that match TRBD2. CDR1 and CDR2 (germline): SGHAT, FQDESV (reference sequence). The CDR3 consists of 16 residues. Unmatched junction bases numbered 16, after V lost 7 bases and J lost 6 bases. CDR3 in amino acids: CASTPRGLAVQDTQYF. The CDR3 coding sequence is TGTGCCAGCACCCCGAGAGGGCTAGCGGTTCAGGATACGCAGTATTTT.

On this clone itself: This specimen includes other DNA sequences encoding the same CDR3. This chain links TRBV3-1 (or the pseudogene TRBV3-2) with TRBJ2-7, with D maybe TRBD1 (6 bases). V was pared by 0 bases and J by 6 bases, with 9 bases between. Germline CDR1 is LGHDT and CDR2 is YNNKEL (reference sequence). The CDR3 contains 13 residues. The CDR3 DNA is TGTGCCAGCAGCCAAGATTGGGGGCGCGAGCAGTACTTC. Its translation is CASSQDWGREQYF.

The chain employs TRBV12-5 and TRBJ2-7; D might be TRBD1 (6 bases). Per the germline V gene, CDR1 is LGHNT and CDR2 is FRNRAP. The ends were cut back, 3 bases at V and 1 base at J, with 13 bases in the middle. The CDR3 spans 15 residues. The CDR3 protein is CASGFQQGWSYEQYF. The CDR3 bases are TGTGCTAGTGGTTTTCAACAGGGTTGGTCCTACGAGCAGTACTTC.

The chain employs TRBV5-1 and TRBJ2-3, with D possibly called TRBD1 or TRBD2 (5 bases each). Per the germline V gene, CDR1 is SGHRS and CDR2 is YFSETQ. The CDR3 is 14 residues long. V dropped 6 bases and J dropped 0 bases, with 11 bases sitting between them. The CDR3: CASTLGDSTDTQYF. The DNA of the CDR3 is TGCGCCAGCACTCTGGGGGACAGCACAGATACGCAGTATTTT.

The V call is TRBV28, the J call TRBJ2-7; 8 bases fit TRBD1. Germline CDR1 and CDR2: MDHEN and SYDVKM. The V gene end was trimmed by 6 bases and the J gene end by 3 bases; junction bases not matched to a gene: 4. CDR3 length: 13 amino acids. The CDR3 region has the DNA TGTGCCAGCAGCTTGGGACAGGACTACGAGCAGTACTTC. Amino acid sequence: CASSLGQDYEQYF.

The rearrangement uses TRBV18 and TRBJ2-1; D tentatively fits TRBD1 or TRBD2 (5 bases each). Germline CDR1 is KGHSH and CDR2 is LQKENI. V was trimmed by 6 bases and J by 4 bases, leaving 16 bases between them. The CDR3 length is 15 residues. Here the CDR3 DNA reads TGTGCCAGCTCTCCCGGGACCGCGAGGTACAATGAGCAGTTCTTC. It codes for CASSPGTARYNEQFF.

The V gene is TRBV5-6, the J gene TRBJ2-3, with 8 bases lining up with TRBD2. Per germline, CDR1 SGHDT and CDR2 YYEEEE. The CDR3 contains 16 residues. V was pared by 1 base and J by 8 bases, with 12 bases of the junction left unmatched. CDR3 loop: CASSLSVSGGPGTQYF. CDR3 nucleotides: TGTGCCAGCAGCTTGTCGGTGAGCGGGGGTCCAGGTACGCAGTATTTT.

V is TRBV10-2 and J is TRBJ2-3, with unresolved D. Germline V gene data show CDR1 as WSHSY and CDR2 as SAAADI. The CDR3 extends over 12 amino acids. Trimming shortened V by 6 bases and J by 2 bases, and 6 bases separated the two germline ends. CDR3 bases: TGCGCCAGCAGGGGTGCCACAGATACGCAGTATTTT. This translates into CASRGATDTQYF.

Comment on this clone: At one boundary the junction diverges from the germline segment, which might be a read error. The V call is TRBV18, the J call TRBJ1-5; no firm D call. This CDR3 has 14 amino acids. The germline gives CDR1 KGHSH, CDR2 LQKENI. The CDR3 DNA reads as TGTGCCAGTTCACCTCTGGAGGATTTTCAGCCCCAGCATTTT. Translating it yields CASSPLEDFQPQHF.

The V and J genes are TRBV30 and TRBJ1-3, with D hard to call. Germline V CDR1 and CDR2: GTSNPN, SVGIG (reference sequence). The CDR3 extends over 13 amino acids. Trimming stripped 3 bases from V and 0 bases from J, with 6 bases between. CDR3 region: CAWRGSSGNTIYF. CDR3 coding DNA: TGTGCCTGGAGAGGAAGCTCTGGAAACACCATATATTTT. Full variable domain (rest looked up from reference TRBV30 and TRBJ1-3): SQTIHQWPATLVQPVGSPLSLECTVEGTSNPNLYWYRQAAGRGLQLLFYSVGIGQISSEVPQNLSASRPQDRQFILSSKKLLLSDSGFYLCAWRGSSGNTIYFGEGSWLTVV.

The chain has TRBV12-3 or TRBV12-4 and TRBJ1-2; D remains unclear. The CDR3 contains 12 residues. V gave up 5 bases and J gave up 5 bases, with 9 bases separating them. This CDR3 reads CASSRSGYGYTF. The CDR3 DNA follows: TGTGCCAGCAGTCGTTCTGGGTATGGCTACACCTTC.

This chain joins TRBV13 and TRBJ1-4, with 7 positions matching TRBD1. Unmatched junction bases numbered 11, after V lost 5 bases and J lost 5 bases. The CDR3 extends over 16 amino acids. CDR1 is PRHDT, CDR2 FYEKMQ, per germline (reference sequence). CDR3: CASSTRTGRLNEKLFF. In DNA, the CDR3 is TGTGCCAGCAGCACCCGGACAGGCCGGTTAAATGAAAAACTGTTTTTT.

V and J are TRBV5-1 and TRBJ2-1; maybe TRBD1 (6 bases). V was pared by 4 bases and J by 4 bases, with 15 bases between. The CDR3 is 15 amino acids. Germline V lookup: CDR1 SGHRS, CDR2 YFSETQ. The CDR3 here is CASSQQRTEYNEQFF. CDR3 coding DNA: TGCGCCAGCAGCCAGCAAAGGACAGAATACAATGAGCAGTTCTTC.

The rearrangement links TRBV5-4 to TRBJ2-3, with D perhaps TRBD1 (5 bases). The CDR3 consists of 14 residues. Per germline, CDR1 SGHNT and CDR2 YYREEE (reference sequence). V dropped 2 bases and J dropped 1 base, with 8 bases sitting between them. CDR3 bases: TGTGCCAGCAGCTTTAGGGGCGGCACAGATACGCAGTATTTT. Translation: CASSFRGGTDTQYF.

This clone occurred a few times. The V call is TRBV27, the J call TRBJ1-1; D gene ambiguous. Trimming stripped 3 bases from V and 0 bases from J, with 11 bases between. CDR1 is MNHEY, CDR2 SMNVEV, per germline (reference sequence). CDR3 size: 15 residues. The CDR3 DNA reads as TGTGCCAGCAGTTTTCGGACGCCAATGAACACTGAAGCTTTCTTT. Translating gives CASSFRTPMNTEAFF.

The rearrangement links TRBV7-2 to TRBJ2-3; 11 nucleotides line up with TRBD1. J was trimmed by 7 bases and V by 5 bases; bases with no gene match: 14. The CDR3 loop spans 17 amino acids. The germline V gene has CDR1 SGHTA and CDR2 FQGNSA. The CDR3 DNA sequence: TGTGCCAGCAGCCACGTCTTGATGGGACAGGGGGTAAATACGCAGTATTTT. Amino acids: CASSHVLMGQGVNTQYF.

The V and J genes are TRBV12-5 and TRBJ2-2; 7 bases agree with TRBD1. The V and J ends lost 5 bases and 10 bases, in that order; junction bases with no gene match: 10. The CDR3 runs 14 residues. The germline gives CDR1 LGHNT, CDR2 FRNRAP. CDR3 amino acids: CASGPRGSPSELFF. In DNA form, the CDR3 reads TGTGCTAGTGGTCCCAGGGGGTCACCTTCGGAGCTGTTTTTT.

The gene calls are TRBV7-9 and TRBJ1-2, with 7 bases matching TRBD1. V shed 1 base, J shed 8 bases, and the junction held 4 bases outside the gene matches. Germline values: CDR1 SEHNR, CDR2 FQNEAQ (reference sequence). CDR3 length: 13 residues. The CDR3 loop reads CASSLGDSWGYTF. The CDR3 bases are TGTGCCAGCAGCTTAGGGGACAGTTGGGGCTACACCTTC.

This chain uses TRBV4-1 with TRBJ1-5; a weak D match, TRBD1 (5 bases). V was clipped by 0 bases and J by 7 bases, with 19 bases between them. CDR3 length equals 17 residues. CDR1 and CDR2 (germline): MGHRA, YSYEKL. The CDR3 DNA reads TGCGCCAGCAGCCAAGATCCCAGGGTGTTGCCAGGGCAGCCCCAGCATTTT. It translates to CASSQDPRVLPGQPQHF.

The J gene is TRBJ2-6, the V gene TRBV19, with 11 nucleotides matching TRBD2. The trim removed 7 bases at V and 15 bases at J, leaving 11 bases unmatched. Germline V lookup: CDR1 LNHDA, CDR2 SQIVND (reference sequence). This CDR3 has 14 residues. CDR3 loop: CASTPEVAGGRLTF. For the CDR3, the DNA is TGTGCCAGTACCCCCGAAGTAGCGGGGGGGCGCCTGACTTTC. The variable domain in full, completed from reference TRBV19 and TRBJ2-6, reads DGGITQSPKYLFRKEGQNVTLSCEQNLNHDAMYWYRQDPGQGLRLIYYSQIVNDFQKGDIAEGYSVSREKKESFPLTVTSAQKNPTAFYLCASTPEVAGGRLTFGAGSRLTVL.

The chain carries TRBV6-6 and TRBJ2-7; no firm D call. V was shortened by 5 bases and J by 4 bases, with 9 bases between the two germline ends. The CDR3 has 12 amino acids. Germline CDR1 reads MNHNY; CDR2 reads SVGAGI (reference sequence). The CDR3 coding sequence is TGTGCCAGCAGTGTGGGCCCTTACGAGCAGTACTTC. As protein: CASSVGPYEQYF.

V gene TRBV29-1 combines with J gene TRBJ2-2; D might be TRBD1 (6 bases). The CDR3 runs to 14 residues. Germline CDR1 and CDR2: SQVTM and ANQGSEA. Trimming removed 5 bases from V and 2 bases from J, with 12 bases in between. The CDR3 sequence is CSVSRDTNTGELFF. The DNA for the CDR3 is TGCAGCGTTTCCCGGGACACCAACACCGGGGAGCTGTTTTTT.